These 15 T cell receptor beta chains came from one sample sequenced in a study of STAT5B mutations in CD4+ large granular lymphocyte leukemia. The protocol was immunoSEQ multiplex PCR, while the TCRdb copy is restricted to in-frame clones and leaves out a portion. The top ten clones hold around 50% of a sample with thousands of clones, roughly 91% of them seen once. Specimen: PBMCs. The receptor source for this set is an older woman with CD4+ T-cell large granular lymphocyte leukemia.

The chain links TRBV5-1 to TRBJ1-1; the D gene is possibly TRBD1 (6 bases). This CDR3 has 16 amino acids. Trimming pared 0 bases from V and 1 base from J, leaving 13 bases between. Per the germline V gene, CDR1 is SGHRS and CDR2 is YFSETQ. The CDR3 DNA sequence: TGCGCCAGCAGCTTGGCCCCCGGGACATCGAACACTGAAGCTTTCTTT. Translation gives CASSLAPGTSNTEAFF. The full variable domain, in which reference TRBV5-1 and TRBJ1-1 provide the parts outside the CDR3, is KAGVTQTPRYLIKTRGQQVTLSCSPISGHRSVSWYQQTPGQGLQFLFEYFSETQRNKGNFPGRFSGRQFSNSRSEMNVSTLELGDSALYLCASSLAPGTSNTEAFFGQGTRLTVV.

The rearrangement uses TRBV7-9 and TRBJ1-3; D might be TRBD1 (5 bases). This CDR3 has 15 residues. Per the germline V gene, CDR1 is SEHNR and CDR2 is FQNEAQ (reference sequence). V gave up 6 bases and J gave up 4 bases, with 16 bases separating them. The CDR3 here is CASRPSWGNGNTIYF. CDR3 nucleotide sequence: TGTGCCAGCAGACCTTCCTGGGGGAACGGAAACACCATATATTTT.

As DNA, the CDR3 is TGTGCCAGCAGTAGCAGGGCGAACACTGAAGCTTTCTTT. Residues: CASSSRANTEAFF. The rearrangement links TRBV27 to TRBJ1-1; tentatively, D is TRBD1 (5 bases). The germline gives CDR1 MNHEY, CDR2 SMNVEV (reference sequence). The CDR3 runs to 13 residues. Trimming took 5 bases from V and 1 from J, leaving 8 bases between them.

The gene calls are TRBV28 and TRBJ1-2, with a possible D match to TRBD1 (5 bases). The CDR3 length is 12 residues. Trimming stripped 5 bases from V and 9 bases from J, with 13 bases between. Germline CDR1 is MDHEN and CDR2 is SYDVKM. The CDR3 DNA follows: TGTGCCAGCAGTGGGGGGGAAGGGAGCTACACCTTC. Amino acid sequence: CASSGGEGSYTF.

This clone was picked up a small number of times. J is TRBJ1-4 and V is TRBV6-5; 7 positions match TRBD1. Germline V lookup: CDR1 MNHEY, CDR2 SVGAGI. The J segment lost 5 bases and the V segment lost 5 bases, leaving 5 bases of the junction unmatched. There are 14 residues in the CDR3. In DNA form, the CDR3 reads TGTGCCAGCAGTCAGGGACAGTTAAATGAAAAACTGTTTTTT. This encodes CASSQGQLNEKLFF.

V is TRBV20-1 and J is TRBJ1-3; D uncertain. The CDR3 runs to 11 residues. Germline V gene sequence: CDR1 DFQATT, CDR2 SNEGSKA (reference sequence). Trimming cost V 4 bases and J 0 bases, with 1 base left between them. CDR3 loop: CSANSGNTIYF. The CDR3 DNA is TGCAGTGCTAACTCTGGAAACACCATATATTTT.

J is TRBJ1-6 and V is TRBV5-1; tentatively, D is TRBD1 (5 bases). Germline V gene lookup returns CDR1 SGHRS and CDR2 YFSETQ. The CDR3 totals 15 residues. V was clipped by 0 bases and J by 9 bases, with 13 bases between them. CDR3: CASSLGGTLGSPLHF. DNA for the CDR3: TGCGCCAGCAGCTTGGGAGGGACCCTAGGTTCACCCCTCCACTTT.

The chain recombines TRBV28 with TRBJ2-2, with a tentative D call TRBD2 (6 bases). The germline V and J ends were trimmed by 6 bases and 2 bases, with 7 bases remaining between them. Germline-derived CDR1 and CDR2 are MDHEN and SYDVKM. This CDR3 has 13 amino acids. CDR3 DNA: TGTGCCAGCAGGGGAGGTAACACCGGGGAGCTGTTTTTT. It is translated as CASRGGNTGELFF.

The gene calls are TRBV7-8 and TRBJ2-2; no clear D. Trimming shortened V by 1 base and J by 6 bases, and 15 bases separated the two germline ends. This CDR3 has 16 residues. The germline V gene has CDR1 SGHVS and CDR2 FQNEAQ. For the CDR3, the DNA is TGTGCCAGCAGCTTAGGGGCTAGAACTGTTCCCGGGGAGCTGTTTTTT. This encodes CASSLGARTVPGELFF.

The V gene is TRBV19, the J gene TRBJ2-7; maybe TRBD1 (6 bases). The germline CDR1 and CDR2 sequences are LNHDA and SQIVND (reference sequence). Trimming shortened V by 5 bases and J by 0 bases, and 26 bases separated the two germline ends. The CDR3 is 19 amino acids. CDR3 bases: TGTGCCAGTAGTGTTGAGACCCGCCAAGGGTGGGGGCCCTCCTACGAGCAGTACTTC. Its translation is CASSVETRQGWGPSYEQYF.

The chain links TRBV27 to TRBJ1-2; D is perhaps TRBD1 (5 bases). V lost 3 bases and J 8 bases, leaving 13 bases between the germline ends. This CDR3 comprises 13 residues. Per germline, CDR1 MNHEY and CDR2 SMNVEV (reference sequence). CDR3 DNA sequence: TGTGCCAGCAGTTTCGAGGGGAGGGAAGGCTACACCTTC. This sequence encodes CASSFEGREGYTF.

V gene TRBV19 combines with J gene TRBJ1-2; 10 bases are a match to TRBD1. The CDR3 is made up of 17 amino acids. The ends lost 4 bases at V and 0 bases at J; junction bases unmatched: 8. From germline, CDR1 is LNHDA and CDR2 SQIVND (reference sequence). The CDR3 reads CASSRGTGDSTNYGYTF. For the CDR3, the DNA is TGTGCCAGTAGTAGAGGGACAGGGGACTCTACTAACTATGGCTACACCTTC.

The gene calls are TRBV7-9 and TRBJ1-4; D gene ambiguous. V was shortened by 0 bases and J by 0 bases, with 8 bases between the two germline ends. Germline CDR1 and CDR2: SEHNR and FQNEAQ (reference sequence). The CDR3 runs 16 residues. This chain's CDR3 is CASSLAWQATNEKLFF. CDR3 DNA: TGTGCCAGCAGCTTAGCGTGGCAGGCAACTAATGAAAAACTGTTTTTT.

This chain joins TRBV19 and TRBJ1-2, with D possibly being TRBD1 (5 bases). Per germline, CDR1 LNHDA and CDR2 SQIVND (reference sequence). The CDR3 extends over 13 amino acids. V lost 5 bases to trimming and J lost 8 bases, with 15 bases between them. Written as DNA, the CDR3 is TGTGCCAGTAGTCCCCGGGGCCAACTCGGCTACACCTTC. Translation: CASSPRGQLGYTF.

CDR3 in DNA: TGTGCCAGCAGCCTTGCCGCGACCCAGAGTTACGAGCAGTACTTC. Encoded protein: CASSLAATQSYEQYF. V usage is TRBV7-2 and J usage is TRBJ2-7; D is unresolved. The germline V and J ends were trimmed by 5 bases and 4 bases, with 18 bases remaining between them. This CDR3 spans 15 amino acids. Germline-derived CDR1 and CDR2 are SGHTA and FQGNSA.